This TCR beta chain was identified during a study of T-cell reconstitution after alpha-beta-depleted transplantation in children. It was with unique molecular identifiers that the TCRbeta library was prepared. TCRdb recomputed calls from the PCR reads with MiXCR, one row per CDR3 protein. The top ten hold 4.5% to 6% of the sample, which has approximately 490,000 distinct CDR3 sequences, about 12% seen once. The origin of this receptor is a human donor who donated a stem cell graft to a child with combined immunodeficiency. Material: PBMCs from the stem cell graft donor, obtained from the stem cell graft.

In DNA form, the CDR3 reads TGTGCCAGCAGCCCCTTGGGGTTGGACGCCAAAAACATTCAGTACTTC. Translated, it gives CASSPLGLDAKNIQYF. The gene calls are TRBV9 and TRBJ2-4; D ambiguous. CDR3 length: 16 amino acids. Per the germline V gene, CDR1 is SGDLS and CDR2 is YYNGEE. V lost 4 bases and J 1 base, leaving 15 bases between the germline ends.